This T cell receptor (beta chain) came from a study of Graves' ophthalmopathy and Graves' hyperthyroidism. Amplification of TCR beta CDR3 regions used RNA transcripts. First-round RT-PCR with HTBI primers preceded a second-round multiplex PCR. TCRdb ran MiXCR on the multiplex PCR reads and lists one entry per CDR3 protein. The table lists about 48,000 distinct CDR3 sequences, roughly 52% of them singletons. Germline-derived CDR1 and CDR2 are LNHDA and SQIVND (reference sequence). The CDR3 is 19 amino acids. V was pared by 5 bases and J by 0 bases, with 22 bases between. The chain is built from TRBV19 and TRBJ2-2; TRBD2 is a possible D gene (6 bases). This TCR derives from an adult man with Graves' ophthalmopathy. The sample was peripheral blood. The CDR3 is CASSAGGWTAAANTGELFF. In nucleotides, the CDR3 is TGTGCCAGTAGTGCCGGAGGGTGGACGGCGGCCGCGAACACCGGGGAGCTGTTTTTT. Variable domain in full (rest from reference TRBV19 and TRBJ2-2): DGGITQSPKYLFRKEGQNVTLSCEQNLNHDAMYWYRQDPGQGLRLIYYSQIVNDFQKGDIAEGYSVSREKKESFPLTVTSAQKNPTAFYLCASSAGGWTAAANTGELFFGEGSRLTVL.